This T cell receptor beta chain was sequenced for a study of radiotherapy plus CTLA-4 blockade in lung cancer. Turning to the study itself: Objective response was observed in roughly a sixth of patients, and disease control in 30% to 35%.

Libraries were prepared by immunoSEQ multiplex PCR; TCRdb keeps only in-frame clonotypes and omits some of them. Here the sample spans over 50,000 clones, less than 80% being singletons. Findings and limits, study-wide: TCR clones of tumor origin grew in blood after radiotherapy plus ipilimumab. The best predictor of response was reported to be early blood T cell clone dynamics, with interferon-beta.

Those with chemo-refractory metastatic non-small-cell lung cancer were treated with focal radiation combined with CTLA-4 blockade using ipilimumab. Points on this clone: What it binds is unknown.

The sequences come from peripheral blood, collected from a patient treated with radiotherapy plus ipilimumab. This receptor was taken from a human donor with non-small cell lung cancer who had a complete response to radiotherapy plus ipilimumab.

The CDR3, as DNA: TGCAGCGTTGGACAAAACACCGGGGAGCTGTTTTTT. Amino acids: CSVGQNTGELFF. This chain connects TRBV29-1 to TRBJ2-2; the D is unclear. The CDR3 has 12 amino acids. V lost 4 bases to trimming and J lost 2 bases, with 5 bases between them. CDR1 and CDR2 from the germline V gene are SQVTM and ANQGSEA.